This entry lists 20 T cell receptor beta chains sequenced from one sample in a study of blood T cell dynamics during melanoma immunotherapy (dated by TCRdb to the early 2020s). Library construction relied on the immunoSEQ multiplex PCR assay. Held by TCRdb, this immuneACCESS table contains in-frame sequences only and omits some clones. Under half of the omission traces to an unresolved V gene where checked; the cause of the rest is unknown. For this sample the table gives some 4,000 clones, of which roughly 84% were detected only once. In total, the top ten clones hold around 13% of the sample. The time point label, read with the paper, signifies: pre-treatment baseline. The sequenced sample was blood, obtained from a patient treated with checkpoint blockade. These receptors all stem from a human donor with melanoma.

CDR3 sequence (DNA): TGTGCCAGCAGCTTAGACGGCAGCCTGGGGTACAATGAGCAGTTCTTC. Protein: CASSLDGSLGYNEQFF. The chain has TRBV11-2 and TRBJ2-1; D not certain. Trimming pared 0 bases from V and 4 bases from J, leaving 13 bases between. Germline loops: CDR1 SGHAT, CDR2 FQNNGV. This CDR3 region has 16 residues.

The gene calls are TRBV4-3 and TRBJ2-7; 7 bases match TRBD2. CDR3 size: 15 residues. Germline trimming cut 4 bases from V and 0 bases from J; bases unmatched to any gene: 6. The germline CDR1 and CDR2 sequences are LGHNA and YSLEER. The CDR3 DNA is TGCGCCAGCAGCCTACAAAGCGGGGCCTCCTACGAGCAGTACTTC. It specifies CASSLQSGASYEQYF.

J is TRBJ1-5 and V is TRBV27; 9 bases match TRBD1. This CDR3 contains 13 residues. J lost 6 bases, V lost 8 bases, and 5 bases had no gene match. Looked up from germline, CDR1 is MNHEY and CDR2 is SMNVEV (reference sequence). This CDR3 is CASAQGARQPQHF. DNA of the CDR3: TGTGCCAGCGCACAGGGGGCGCGTCAGCCCCAGCATTTT.

This clone was seen a handful of times. This sequence joins TRBV19 and TRBJ1-5; D is undetermined. In germline, CDR1 is LNHDA, CDR2 SQIVND (reference sequence). V dropped 2 bases and J dropped 6 bases, with 5 bases sitting between them. There are 12 residues in the CDR3. CDR3 DNA: TGTGCCAGTAGTATACGGGGTCAGCCCCAGCATTTT. Translated: CASSIRGQPQHF.

The rearrangement uses TRBV25-1 and TRBJ1-4; D gene unclear. This CDR3 comprises 18 residues. Germline CDR1 is MGHDK and CDR2 is SYGVNS. The V gene lost 1 base and the J gene lost 8 bases, with 23 bases spanning the gap. The chain's CDR3 is CASSEFMPVWPTVEKLFF. CDR3 sequence (DNA): TGTGCCAGCAGTGAATTTATGCCGGTTTGGCCCACGGTGGAAAAACTGTTTTTT.

The chain links TRBV4-2 to TRBJ2-7; no clear D. Per germline, CDR1 LGHNA and CDR2 YNFKEQ. Deletions cut 3 bases from V and 6 bases from J, with 18 bases between. This CDR3 spans 15 amino acids. CDR3 sequence: CASSHAPLSRREQYF. The CDR3 DNA sequence: TGTGCCAGCAGCCATGCCCCCCTATCTAGACGCGAGCAGTACTTC.

The chain recombines TRBV4-3 with TRBJ1-5; D gene uncertain. Trimming stripped 1 base from V and 5 bases from J, with 12 bases between. Germline CDR1 and CDR2: LGHNA and YSLEER. There are 15 residues in the CDR3. The CDR3 DNA is TGCGCCAGCAGCCAAGCTAGGGTATCCTATCAGCCCCAGCATTTT. This translates into CASSQARVSYQPQHF.

The V and J genes are TRBV15 and TRBJ2-7; D possibly corresponds to TRBD2 (7 bases). This CDR3 is 15 amino acids long. Trimming took 6 bases from V and 7 from J, leaving 22 bases between them. Germline V gene data show CDR1 as LNHNV and CDR2 as YYDKDF (reference sequence). This CDR3 is CATSRTGGAQGEQYF. The CDR3, as DNA: TGTGCCACCAGTCGGACTGGGGGGGCGCAGGGAGAGCAGTACTTC. Variable domain in full (rest from reference TRBV15 and TRBJ2-7): DAMVIQNPRYQVTQFGKPVTLSCSQTLNHNVMYWYQQKSSQAPKLLFHYYDKDFNNEADTPDNFQSRRPNTSFCFLDIRSPGLGDTAMYLCATSRTGGAQGEQYFGPGTRLTVT.

The chain links TRBV14 to TRBJ2-5; tentatively, D is TRBD1 (6 bases). The tail of the sequence fits TRBJ2-7 better, so the J call may be wrong. The CDR3 has 16 amino acids. Per the germline V gene, CDR1 is SGHDN and CDR2 is FVKESK. The CDR3 DNA follows: TGTGCCAGCAGCCAAGCGGGTGGGTCAGGGGCCTACGAGCAGTACTTC. As protein: CASSQAGGSGAYEQYF.

This chain joins TRBV7-2 and TRBJ1-1, with D hard to call. The germline V gene has CDR1 SGHTA and CDR2 FQGNSA. The V end was cut by 3 bases, the J end by 2 bases, with 7 bases between. This CDR3 has 13 amino acids. Here the CDR3 reads CASSFGRNTEAFF. CDR3 nucleotides: TGTGCCAGCAGCTTCGGACGAAACACTGAAGCTTTCTTT.

This sequence joins TRBV5-1 and TRBJ1-1, with TRBD1 identical over 7 bases. Germline CDR1 reads SGHRS; CDR2 reads YFSETQ. This CDR3 region has 17 residues. Trimming took 4 bases from V and 0 from J; bases not matched to a gene: 12. This CDR3 is CASSRGQGVSMNTEAFF. CDR3 nucleotides: TGCGCCAGCAGCCGCGGCCAGGGGGTCAGCATGAACACTGAAGCTTTCTTT.

This clone appeared a few times. DNA for the CDR3: TGTGCCAGCAGCTCAGATCACATGGGGCCCCAGCATTTT. Its protein is CASSSDHMGPQHF. The rearrangement links TRBV7-9 to TRBJ1-5; no clear D. The CDR3 is made up of 13 amino acids. CDR1 and CDR2 (germline): SEHNR, FQNEAQ (reference sequence). Trimming removed 4 bases from V and 9 bases from J, with 13 bases in between.

This clone was counted a few times. J is TRBJ1-2 and V is TRBV7-9; a possible D gene is TRBD1 (6 bases). The CDR3 spans 14 residues. Germline V gene data show CDR1 as SEHNR and CDR2 as FQNEAQ (reference sequence). Trimming shortened V by 1 base and J by 12 bases, and 18 bases separated the two germline ends. CDR3 amino acids: CASSLGDGPRGDTF. The CDR3 bases are TGTGCCAGCAGCTTAGGGGACGGACCTAGGGGGGACACCTTC.

The chain has TRBV6-6 and TRBJ1-1; D gene ambiguous. V gave up 10 bases and J gave up 5 bases, with 17 bases separating them. CDR1 MNHNY and CDR2 SVGAGI come from the germline V gene (reference sequence). The CDR3 runs to 13 residues. The CDR3 DNA reads as TGTGCCACCTCCGGTCCGGGGAATACTGAAGCTTTCTTT. It translates to CATSGPGNTEAFF.

V gene TRBV7-9 combines with J gene TRBJ1-4; TRBD1 is a possible D gene (6 bases). Germline assignment: CDR1 SEHNR and CDR2 FQNEAQ (reference sequence). Trimming shortened V by 11 bases and J by 8 bases, and 18 bases separated the two germline ends. The CDR3 covers 13 residues. CDR3 DNA: TGTGCCGGAAATACAGGGATCGGCGAAAAACTGTTTTTT. Its protein is CAGNTGIGEKLFF.

V gene TRBV30 combines with J gene TRBJ1-1; D uncertain. The CDR3 sequence is 15 residues long. V lost 4 bases and J 5 bases, leaving 20 bases between the germline ends. The germline V gene has CDR1 GTSNPN and CDR2 SVGIG (reference sequence). The chain's CDR3 is CAWTSGNGVGTEAFF. As DNA, the CDR3 is TGTGCCTGGACTAGCGGGAACGGAGTCGGGACTGAAGCTTTCTTT.

For this clone: The junction departs from the called germline gene at one end, perhaps through a read error. This chain links TRBV18 with TRBJ1-2; TRBD1 matches at 9 bases. The CDR3 extends over 16 amino acids. Germline loops: CDR1 KGHSH, CDR2 LQKENI. CDR3 residues: CASSPLQGADNYGYTF. CDR3 sequence (DNA): TGTGCCAGCTCCCCACTACAGGGGGCGGACAACTATGGCTACACCTTC. The variable domain in full, completed from reference TRBV18 and TRBJ1-2, reads NAGVMQNPRHLVRRRGQEARLRCSPMKGHSHVYWYRQLPEEGLKFMVYLQKENIIDESGMPKERFSAEFPKEGPSILRIQQVVRGDSAAYFCASSPLQGADNYGYTFGSGTRLTVV.

The sample holds one count of this clone. The rearrangement uses TRBV18 and TRBJ1-1, with D tentatively TRBD1 (6 bases). CDR1 and CDR2 from the germline V gene are KGHSH and LQKENI. V was trimmed by 2 bases and J by 2 bases, leaving 9 bases between them. This CDR3 spans 14 amino acids. The CDR3 region has the DNA TGTGCCAGCTCACCAGTAGGGGGAAACACTGAAGCTTTCTTT. Amino acid sequence: CASSPVGGNTEAFF.

The chain carries TRBV19 and TRBJ1-2, with 7 bases lining up with TRBD1. Germline V CDR1 and CDR2: LNHDA, SQIVND (reference sequence). Trimming took 4 bases from V and 4 from J; bases not matched to a gene: 9. CDR3 length equals 15 residues. The CDR3 DNA follows: TGTGCCAGTAGTAGCCCAGGGGGAGGTCGCTATGGCTACACCTTC. Its protein is CASSSPGGGRYGYTF.

The V and J genes are TRBV10-3 and TRBJ1-5; maybe TRBD1 (6 bases). The CDR3 consists of 15 residues. In germline, CDR1 is ENHRY, CDR2 SYGVKD. Trimming left V 3 bases short and J 2 bases short, with 11 bases between. The CDR3 region is CAISEQGQGNQPQHF. The CDR3 nucleotides are TGTGCCATCAGTGAACAGGGCCAGGGCAATCAGCCCCAGCATTTT.